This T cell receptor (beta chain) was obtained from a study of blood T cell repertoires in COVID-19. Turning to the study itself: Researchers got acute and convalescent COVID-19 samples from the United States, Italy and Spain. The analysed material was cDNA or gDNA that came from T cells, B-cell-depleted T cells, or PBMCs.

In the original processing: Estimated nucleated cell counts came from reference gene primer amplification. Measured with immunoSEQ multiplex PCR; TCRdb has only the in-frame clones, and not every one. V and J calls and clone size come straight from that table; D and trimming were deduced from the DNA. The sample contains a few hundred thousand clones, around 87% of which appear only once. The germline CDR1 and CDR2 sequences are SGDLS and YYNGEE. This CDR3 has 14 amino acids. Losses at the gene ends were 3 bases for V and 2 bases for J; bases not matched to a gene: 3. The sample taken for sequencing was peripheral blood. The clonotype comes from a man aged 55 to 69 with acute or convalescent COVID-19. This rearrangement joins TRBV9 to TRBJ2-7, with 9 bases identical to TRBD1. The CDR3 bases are TGTGCCAGCAGCGGGGGACAGGGTACCTACGAGCAGTACTTC. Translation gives CASSGGQGTYEQYF.